These 28 T cell receptor beta chains originate from one sample sequenced in a study of PD-1 blockade in classical Hodgkin lymphoma (dated by TCRdb to 2018 to 2020). Library generation was performed with the immunoSEQ multiplex PCR assay. The immuneACCESS repertoire file appears here via TCRdb, limited to in-frame rearrangements. These files lack a portion of the clones; in checked studies, under half of the deficit traces to unresolved V genes, and the cause of the others is not known. This sample has 25,000 to 30,000 clones in its table, and less than 75% of those were observed once. The top ten clonotypes cover about a quarter of the sample. Explained via the paper, the time point label denotes: cycle 2 day 1 (C2D1) of nivolumab. Relapse after autologous stem cell transplantation had occurred in all trial patients, and cohorts A, B and C were distinguished by prior brentuximab vedotin exposure.

The sequenced sample was peripheral blood mononuclear cells (PBMCs), obtained before the second cycle of nivolumab. These receptors were taken from a human donor with classical Hodgkin lymphoma.

The chain is built from TRBV6-6 and TRBJ2-1; a weak D match, TRBD1 (6 bases). CDR3 length: 16 amino acids. V was trimmed by 6 bases and J by 4 bases, leaving 19 bases between them. Germline V gives CDR1 MNHNY, CDR2 SVGAGI (reference sequence). The CDR3 loop reads CASRPPDRLRYNEQFF. DNA for the CDR3: TGTGCCAGCAGACCGCCTGACAGGCTAAGGTACAATGAGCAGTTCTTC.

DNA for the CDR3: TGTGCCAGCAGCTTAAACGCGGGACAGTACTTCTACGAGCAGTACGTC. Translated, it gives CASSLNAGQYFYEQYV. The chain employs TRBV7-2 and TRBJ2-7; weak D call: TRBD1 (7 bases). The germline V gene has CDR1 SGHTA and CDR2 FQGNSA. CDR3 length: 16 residues. With 2 bases removed from V and 3 bases from J, the gap between germline ends came to 17 bases.

A few counts support this clone. This chain links TRBV6-1 with TRBJ1-5; TRBD1 might be the D (6 bases). Trimming removed 6 bases from V and 3 bases from J, with 15 bases in between. The CDR3 is made up of 15 amino acids. In germline, CDR1 is MNHNS, CDR2 SASEGT. The CDR3 loop is CASSLGDRFNQPQHF. DNA of the CDR3: TGTGCCAGCAGCCTAGGCGACAGGTTCAATCAGCCCCAGCATTTT.

This clone has more than one count but fewer than ten. This chain links TRBV16 with TRBJ1-6; D unclear. V was trimmed by 0 bases and J by 6 bases, leaving 12 bases between them. Germline CDR1 KGHSY, CDR2 FQNENV. This CDR3 is 16 amino acids long. The CDR3 sequence is CASSQSPGAPNSPLHF. The DNA for the CDR3 is TGTGCCAGCAGCCAATCCCCGGGAGCCCCTAATTCACCCCTCCACTTT.

J is TRBJ2-7 and V is TRBV6-6; 8 bases agree with TRBD1. The V segment lost 2 bases and the J segment 5 bases; nucleotides outside the gene matches: 2. In germline, CDR1 is MNHNY, CDR2 SVGAGI (reference sequence). The CDR3 spans 13 residues. The CDR3 spells CASSYPTGDEQYV. The DNA for the CDR3 is TGTGCCAGCAGTTACCCGACAGGGGACGAGCAGTACGTC.

V usage is TRBV4-1 and J usage is TRBJ2-5; 8 nucleotides line up with TRBD2. Per the germline V gene, CDR1 is MGHRA and CDR2 is YSYEKL. V dropped 1 base and J dropped 2; count of bases not matched to a gene: 6. The CDR3 is made up of 16 amino acids. CDR3 sequence: CASSQVQRGKQETQYF. Here the CDR3 DNA reads TGCGCCAGCAGCCAAGTCCAGCGGGGGAAACAAGAGACCCAGTACTTC.

This clone was seen a handful of times. The chain combines TRBV18 with TRBJ2-7, with D perhaps being TRBD1 or TRBD2 (7 bases each). The CDR3 consists of 14 residues. The germline CDR1 and CDR2 sequences are KGHSH and LQKENI. V shed 10 bases and J shed 2 bases, with 18 bases lying between them. The CDR3 coding sequence is TGTGCCACCGCCCCGGCAGGGGGGGCCTACGAGCAGTACTTC. Translation: CATAPAGGAYEQYF.

This chain uses TRBV7-6 with TRBJ2-2; TRBD2 aligns across 11 bases. V lost 8 bases and J lost 1; bases outside the gene matches: 0. CDR3 size: 14 residues. Germline CDR1 is SGHVS and CDR2 is FNYEAQ. In nucleotides, the CDR3 is TGTGCCAGCGGACTAGCGGGGAACACCGGGGAGCTGTTTTTT. Residues: CASGLAGNTGELFF.

The chain uses TRBV2 and TRBJ1-1; TRBD1 might be the D (5 bases). Germline assignment: CDR1 SNHLY and CDR2 FYNNEI. The CDR3 sequence is 14 residues long. V was shortened by 4 bases and J by 7 bases, with 16 bases between the two germline ends. CDR3 nucleotide sequence: TGTGCCAGCAGTGTGGGGGTGCTGGCCGGTGAAGCTTTCTTT. Protein: CASSVGVLAGEAFF.

The V and J genes are TRBV5-1 and TRBJ1-3; D gene ambiguous. Deletions cut 4 bases from V and 0 bases from J, with 11 bases between. Per the germline V gene, CDR1 is SGHRS and CDR2 is YFSETQ. This CDR3 is 15 amino acids long. The CDR3 sequence: CASSPARNSGNTIYF. CDR3 bases: TGCGCCAGCAGCCCAGCAAGAAACTCTGGAAACACCATATATTTT.

This clone turned up a few times. The chain couples TRBV5-4 to TRBJ2-7; TRBD2 matches 12 bases. Germline trimming cut 4 bases from V and 3 bases from J; bases unmatched to any gene: 5. The CDR3 contains 15 residues. CDR1 SGHNT and CDR2 YYREEE come from the germline V gene (reference sequence). In DNA, the CDR3 is TGTGCCAGCAGCCAGACTAGCGGGAGTAGCTACGAGCAGTACTTC. It translates to CASSQTSGSSYEQYF.

This clone has just a few counts. The chain uses TRBV4-1 and TRBJ2-1; D gene ambiguous. CDR1 and CDR2 (germline): MGHRA, YSYEKL. V was cut by 0 bases and J by 9 bases, with 12 bases left in between. The CDR3 covers 14 residues. This CDR3 reads CASSQDEALGEQFF. Here the CDR3 DNA reads TGCGCCAGCAGCCAAGACGAGGCTTTGGGTGAGCAGTTCTTC.

This rearrangement joins TRBV27 to TRBJ2-6; TRBD2 aligns across 9 bases. Germline values: CDR1 MNHEY, CDR2 SMNVEV (reference sequence). The CDR3 is 15 residues long. With 8 bases clipped from V and 2 bases from J, the junction kept 4 bases outside the gene matches. The CDR3 nucleotides read TGTGCCAGCCCCCTAGCGGGAACTGGGGCCAACGTCCTGACTTTC. Amino acids: CASPLAGTGANVLTF.

This clone came up once. The chain is built from TRBV6-1 and TRBJ2-3; no definite D call. Germline V CDR1 and CDR2: MNHNS, SASEGT. The CDR3 is 15 residues long. V lost 1 base and J 6 bases, leaving 14 bases between the germline ends. For the CDR3, the DNA is TGTGCCAGCAGTGAAGTCTGGGCCATAACTGATACGCAGTATTTT. Translation gives CASSEVWAITDTQYF.

The rearrangement uses TRBV11-3 and TRBJ2-1; D is uncertain. The CDR3 length is 15 residues. The germline CDR1 and CDR2 sequences are SGHNT and YENEEA. The germline V and J ends were trimmed by 5 bases and 0 bases, with 11 bases remaining between them. CDR3 protein: CASSLDSFSYNEQFF. CDR3 DNA: TGTGCCAGCAGCCTGGATTCCTTCTCCTACAATGAGCAGTTCTTC.

This rearrangement joins TRBV5-6 to TRBJ2-1; TRBD2 agrees at 10 bases. V lost 5 bases to trimming and J lost 7 bases; unmatched junction nucleotides: 9. CDR1 is SGHDT, CDR2 YYEEEE, per germline. This CDR3 comprises 15 residues. This CDR3 is CASRAAGGPLNEQFF. Here the CDR3 DNA reads TGTGCCAGCAGAGCAGCGGGAGGGCCTTTGAATGAGCAGTTCTTC.

Here the CDR3 reads CASSLVPGLITEAFF. CDR3 in DNA: TGCGCCAGCAGCTTGGTGCCAGGTCTGATCACTGAAGCTTTCTTT. The rearrangement uses TRBV5-1 and TRBJ1-1; no definite D call. Trimming pared 0 bases from V and 4 bases from J, leaving 13 bases between. Germline lookup yields CDR1 SGHRS and CDR2 YFSETQ. The CDR3 contains 15 residues.

The rearrangement uses TRBV5-8 and TRBJ1-2, with 8 bases matching TRBD1. CDR1 is SGHTS and CDR2 is YDEGEE in the germline V gene. The trim removed 3 bases at V and 6 bases at J, leaving 13 bases unmatched. CDR3 length equals 16 residues. The CDR3 sequence is CASSSPFQGAADGYTF. The CDR3 DNA reads TGTGCCAGCAGCTCCCCCTTCCAGGGGGCGGCGGATGGCTACACCTTC.

The J gene is TRBJ2-5, the V gene TRBV5-4; no clear D gene. This CDR3 is 16 amino acids long. V was pared by 0 bases and J by 1 base, with 13 bases between. Looked up from germline, CDR1 is SGHNT and CDR2 is YYREEE (reference sequence). CDR3 in amino acids: CASSLEVHSPQETQYF. The CDR3 bases are TGTGCCAGCAGCTTGGAGGTTCACAGTCCCCAAGAGACCCAGTACTTC.

This clone showed up just a few times. The rearrangement joins TRBV5-1 to TRBJ1-2; D possibly corresponds to TRBD1 (5 bases). Germline CDR1 reads SGHRS; CDR2 reads YFSETQ. V dropped 0 bases and J dropped 0 bases, with 9 bases sitting between them. CDR3 size: 15 residues. DNA of the CDR3: TGCGCCAGCAGCTTGGAGGGCAGGGCTAACTATGGCTACACCTTC. Translated, it gives CASSLEGRANYGYTF. Supplemented by reference TRBV5-1 and TRBJ1-2, the full variable domain reads KAGVTQTPRYLIKTRGQQVTLSCSPISGHRSVSWYQQTPGQGLQFLFEYFSETQRNKGNFPGRFSGRQFSNSRSEMNVSTLELGDSALYLCASSLEGRANYGYTFGSGTRLTVV.

The rearrangement joins TRBV5-1 to TRBJ2-3; D unclear. With 4 bases removed from V and 0 bases from J, the gap between germline ends came to 15 bases. Germline loops: CDR1 SGHRS, CDR2 YFSETQ. CDR3 length equals 16 residues. The CDR3 bases are TGCGCCAGCAGCCGGAACTCGGCCTTGAGCACAGATACGCAGTATTTT. Translated, it gives CASSRNSALSTDTQYF.

The chain joins TRBV5-1 to TRBJ2-4, with D maybe TRBD2 (7 bases). V was clipped by 4 bases and J by 0 bases, with 17 bases between them. Germline V CDR1 and CDR2: SGHRS, YFSETQ. This CDR3 has 17 residues. The CDR3 loop reads CASSERGGLLAKNIQYF. CDR3 sequence (DNA): TGCGCCAGCAGCGAAAGGGGGGGTCTCTTAGCCAAAAACATTCAGTACTTC.

A few counts support this clone. This chain connects TRBV7-3 to TRBJ2-1; 11 nucleotides align to TRBD2. The length of the CDR3 is 15 residues. Germline V lookup: CDR1 SGHTA, CDR2 FQGTGA. The J segment lost 7 bases and the V segment lost 7 bases, leaving 9 bases of the junction unmatched. CDR3 bases: TGTGCCAGCATCCCATCTAGCGGGAGGAGGAATGAGCAGTTCTTC. Translating it yields CASIPSSGRRNEQFF.

The chain combines TRBV28 with TRBJ1-2, with a tentative D call TRBD1 (6 bases). The germline gives CDR1 MDHEN, CDR2 SYDVKM. Deletions cut 5 bases from V and 4 bases from J, with 14 bases between. This CDR3 has 14 amino acids. CDR3 DNA: TGTGCCAGCAGTCCCCCGACAGGAGCCTATGGCTACACCTTC. Translation: CASSPPTGAYGYTF.

This clone appeared a few times. The rearrangement joins TRBV28 to TRBJ2-1, with TRBD1 matching 9 bases. CDR3 size: 15 residues. With V trimmed by 5 bases and J by 6 bases, 8 bases remained unmatched. Germline CDR1 MDHEN, CDR2 SYDVKM. CDR3 region: CASSPPQGALNEQFF. The DNA for the CDR3 is TGTGCCAGCAGTCCCCCACAGGGGGCTCTCAATGAGCAGTTCTTC. Filled out from reference TRBV28 and TRBJ2-1, the complete variable domain reads DVKVTQSSRYLVKRTGEKVFLECVQDMDHENMFWYRQDPGLGLRLIYFSYDVKMKEKGDIPEGYSVSREKKERFSLILESASTNQTSMYLCASSPPQGALNEQFFGPGTRLTVL.

The CDR3 coding sequence is TGTGCCGAGGGGCAGGGGGCGCAGGCTTTCTTT. It specifies CAEGQGAQAFF. The chain has TRBV6-5 and TRBJ1-1, with TRBD1 matching over 8 bases. The V and J ends lost 11 bases and 11 bases, in that order; junction bases with no gene match: 10. CDR1 and CDR2 from the germline V gene are MNHEY and SVGAGI. The CDR3 sequence is 11 residues long.

J is TRBJ2-1 and V is TRBV7-2; 15 positions agree with TRBD2. V dropped 6 bases and J dropped 5; count of bases not matched to a gene: 8. Germline CDR1 is SGHTA and CDR2 is FQGNSA. CDR3 length equals 17 residues. CDR3 in amino acids: CASSPPGLAGGHNEQFF. The CDR3 coding sequence is TGTGCCAGCAGTCCTCCGGGACTAGCGGGAGGCCACAATGAGCAGTTCTTC.

The chain joins TRBV10-2 to TRBJ2-5; D remains unclear. CDR1 is WSHSY and CDR2 is SAAADI in the germline V gene. V was trimmed by 8 bases and J by 5 bases, leaving 9 bases between them. CDR3 size: 11 residues. CDR3 protein: CASGYPETQYF. DNA of the CDR3: TGCGCCAGCGGATACCCGGAGACCCAGTACTTC.